One and the same sample provided the 23 T cell receptor beta chains below, sequenced in a study of cytomegalovirus exposure and HLA in healthy donors. PCR involved 60 Vbeta and 13 Jbeta primers. Sequencing used immunoSEQ multiplex PCR; TCRdb keeps in-frame clones, though not all of them. Of under 150,000 clones listed, roughly 80% are singletons. The sequenced sample was PBMCs. These receptors all stem from a boy aged 5-17 years in good health and CMV-seronegative.

The rearrangement uses TRBV27 and TRBJ2-5; 7 bases are a match to TRBD2. The CDR3 contains 13 residues. With V trimmed by 8 bases and J by 4 bases, 7 bases remained unmatched. Germline V CDR1 and CDR2: MNHEY, SMNVEV (reference sequence). The CDR3 is CASGEGWAETQYF. As DNA, the CDR3 is TGTGCCAGCGGGGAGGGGTGGGCAGAGACCCAGTACTTC.

V gene TRBV5-1 combines with J gene TRBJ2-7, with TRBD2 matching over 10 bases. There are 15 residues in the CDR3. Germline loops: CDR1 SGHRS, CDR2 YFSETQ. The V segment lost 4 bases and the J segment 4 bases; nucleotides outside the gene matches: 8. This chain's CDR3 is CASSLDGLAAYEQYF. Written as DNA, the CDR3 is TGCGCCAGCAGCCTAGACGGACTAGCGGCTTACGAGCAGTACTTC.

The chain recombines TRBV12-5 with TRBJ2-1; D is undetermined. The CDR3 extends over 14 amino acids. The V and J ends lost 5 bases and 8 bases respectively, with 16 bases between them. Germline V gives CDR1 LGHNT, CDR2 FRNRAP. Here the CDR3 reads CASGPPRPVDEQFF. The CDR3 nucleotides read TGTGCTAGTGGTCCCCCTCGTCCGGTTGATGAGCAGTTCTTC.

The V gene is TRBV13, the J gene TRBJ2-5, with TRBD1 identical over 7 bases. The length of the CDR3 is 15 residues. Germline V lookup: CDR1 PRHDT, CDR2 FYEKMQ (reference sequence). V dropped 5 bases and J dropped 5; count of bases not matched to a gene: 11. The CDR3 bases are TGTGCCAGCAGCCCATCGACAGGGATGGAGGAGACCCAGTACTTC. As protein: CASSPSTGMEETQYF.

The J gene is TRBJ2-7, the V gene TRBV7-2; the match to TRBD2 covers 8 bases. V was pared by 5 bases and J by 3 bases, with 15 bases of the junction left unmatched. The CDR3 has 17 residues. Germline CDR1 is SGHTA and CDR2 is FQGNSA. Here the CDR3 reads CASSAFLRAGVSYEQYF. DNA for the CDR3: TGTGCCAGCAGCGCCTTCCTCCGAGCGGGAGTTAGCTACGAGCAGTACTTC.

J is TRBJ2-1 and V is TRBV5-1; 9 bases map to TRBD1. This CDR3 contains 15 residues. Trimming cost V 1 base and J 7 bases; bases outside gene matches: 6. Germline loops: CDR1 SGHRS, CDR2 YFSETQ. CDR3 sequence reads: CASSLLTGGLNEQFF. CDR3 bases: TGCGCCAGCAGCTTGTTAACAGGGGGCTTGAATGAGCAGTTCTTC.

The chain uses TRBV30 and TRBJ1-2, with TRBD1 as a possible D gene (5 bases). Deletions cut 4 bases from V and 7 bases from J, with 16 bases between. The CDR3 has 13 residues. The germline V gene has CDR1 GTSNPN and CDR2 SVGIG (reference sequence). CDR3 bases: TGTGCCTGGAACGAAGGGGCGTTGAGTGGCTACACCTTC. Translation gives CAWNEGALSGYTF. Full variable domain (rest looked up from reference TRBV30 and TRBJ1-2): SQTIHQWPATLVQPVGSPLSLECTVEGTSNPNLYWYRQAAGRGLQLLFYSVGIGQISSEVPQNLSASRPQDRQFILSSKKLLLSDSGFYLCAWNEGALSGYTFGSGTRLTVV.

The chain has TRBV5-6 and TRBJ2-7; 11 bases match TRBD2. The CDR3 has 16 amino acids. V was pared by 1 base and J by 5 bases, with 8 bases of the junction left unmatched. The germline CDR1 and CDR2 sequences are SGHDT and YYEEEE. The CDR3 DNA sequence: TGTGCCAGCAGCTTGAGACGTCTAGCGGGAGGAGACGAGCAGTACTTC. Protein: CASSLRRLAGGDEQYF.

V is TRBV4-1 and J is TRBJ1-5, with D tentatively TRBD1 (6 bases). V lost 7 bases to trimming and J lost 5 bases, with 21 bases between them. Germline loops: CDR1 MGHRA, CDR2 YSYEKL. The CDR3 spans 16 residues. Here the CDR3 DNA reads TGCGCCAGCACCCCCCTCCCCCAGGGGAAGGATCAGCCCCAGCATTTT. Translated, it gives CASTPLPQGKDQPQHF.

This clone has more than one count but fewer than ten. The V call is TRBV11-2, the J call TRBJ1-2; possibly TRBD1 for D (5 bases). The CDR3 sequence is 14 residues long. The germline CDR1 and CDR2 sequences are SGHAT and FQNNGV. With 0 bases removed from V and 4 bases from J, the gap between germline ends came to 9 bases. The CDR3 nucleotides read TGTGCCAGCAGCTTAGAGCGGGGCGCCTATGGCTACACCTTC. Protein product: CASSLERGAYGYTF.

The CDR3 loop is CASSALQGEREKLFF. As DNA, the CDR3 is TGCGCCAGCAGCGCTTTACAGGGGGAGAGGGAAAAACTGTTTTTT. The chain combines TRBV5-1 with TRBJ1-4, with TRBD1 matching over 8 bases. The CDR3 has 15 residues. The V gene end was trimmed by 4 bases and the J gene end by 8 bases; junction bases not matched to a gene: 10. The germline CDR1 and CDR2 sequences are SGHRS and YFSETQ.

The gene calls are TRBV4-2 and TRBJ2-1; a possible D gene is TRBD2 (6 bases). Germline V gives CDR1 LGHNA, CDR2 YNFKEQ. The CDR3 covers 16 residues. V was cut by 4 bases and J by 2 bases, with 15 bases left in between. The CDR3 loop reads CASSPSGRGTYNEQFF. The CDR3 DNA follows: TGTGCCAGCAGCCCCTCCGGGCGGGGAACCTACAATGAGCAGTTCTTC.

The V and J genes are TRBV5-1 and TRBJ1-2; TRBD1 might be the D (6 bases). The CDR3 covers 14 residues. The germline V gene has CDR1 SGHRS and CDR2 YFSETQ. The V end lost 3 bases, the J end lost 5 bases, and 14 bases lay between the germline ends. Here the CDR3 reads CASSSRTELYGYTF. The DNA of the CDR3 is TGCGCCAGCAGCTCAAGGACAGAACTATATGGCTACACCTTC.

This CDR3 is CASSDYGGVEREQYF. CDR3 nucleotides: TGTGCCAGCAGTGACTATGGAGGGGTGGAGCGCGAGCAGTACTTC. The chain uses TRBV6-4 and TRBJ2-7, with D perhaps TRBD2 (6 bases). CDR1 MRHNA and CDR2 SNTAGT come from the germline V gene. Trimming took 1 base from V and 6 from J, leaving 16 bases between them. The CDR3 is made up of 15 amino acids.

The J gene is TRBJ1-4, the V gene TRBV11-2; D gene uncertain. Trimming shortened V by 2 bases and J by 8 bases, and 9 bases separated the two germline ends. Germline V CDR1 and CDR2: SGHAT, FQNNGV. CDR3 length: 13 residues. The CDR3 DNA reads as TGTGCCAGCAGCTTACTCCGGGAAGAAAAACTGTTTTTT. Residues: CASSLLREEKLFF.

The rearrangement uses TRBV7-2 and TRBJ2-7, with a possible D match to TRBD2 (6 bases). V was cut by 3 bases and J by 5 bases, with 11 bases left in between. Germline-derived CDR1 and CDR2 are SGHTA and FQGNSA. This CDR3 is 13 amino acids long. The CDR3 is CASSFGGVNEQYF. DNA for the CDR3: TGTGCCAGCAGCTTTGGCGGGGTTAACGAGCAGTACTTC.

The J gene is TRBJ2-7, the V gene TRBV13, with D perhaps matching TRBD2 (5 bases). This CDR3 contains 15 residues. CDR1 and CDR2 from the germline V gene are PRHDT and FYEKMQ (reference sequence). The V gene lost 0 bases and the J gene lost 2 bases, with 11 bases spanning the gap. The CDR3 region is CASSLGRGSAYEQYF. The CDR3 coding sequence is TGTGCCAGCAGCTTAGGCCGAGGGTCAGCCTACGAGCAGTACTTC.

V usage is TRBV27 and J usage is TRBJ2-7; D might be TRBD2 (6 bases). Germline lookup yields CDR1 MNHEY and CDR2 SMNVEV (reference sequence). The CDR3 consists of 15 residues. The ends were cut back, 5 bases at V and 3 bases at J, with 17 bases in the middle. Here the CDR3 DNA reads TGTGCCAGCAGTGCGTTAGCGGAGCGAGGCTACGAGCAGTACTTC. Translating gives CASSALAERGYEQYF.

The chain links TRBV5-4 to TRBJ2-7; D is unclear. The CDR3 totals 12 residues. Per the germline V gene, CDR1 is SGHNT and CDR2 is YYREEE (reference sequence). Trimming shortened V by 9 bases and J by 2 bases, and 12 bases separated the two germline ends. The CDR3 coding sequence is TGTGCCACCCAGAGCGAAACCTACGAGCAGTACTTC. It encodes CATQSETYEQYF. Full variable domain (outside the CDR3, taken from reference TRBV5-4 and TRBJ2-7): ETGVTQSPTHLIKTRGQQVTLRCSSQSGHNTVSWYQQALGQGPQFIFQYYREEENGRGNFPPRFSGLQFPNYSSELNVNALELDDSALYLCATQSETYEQYFGPGTRLTVT.

The chain uses TRBV7-8 and TRBJ2-2; D not certain. V lost 2 bases and J lost 5, with 18 bases in between. The CDR3 is 17 residues long. CDR1 SGHVS and CDR2 FQNEAQ come from the germline V gene. The DNA for the CDR3 is TGTGCCAGCAGCTTAATTACGGGTGTGGGTAGTACCGGGGAGCTGTTTTTT. Its protein is CASSLITGVGSTGELFF. Drawing the rest from reference TRBV7-8 and TRBJ2-2, the complete variable domain is GAGVSQSPRYKVAKRGQDVALRCDPISGHVSLFWYQQALGQGPEFLTYFQNEAQLDKSGLPSDRFFAERPEGSVSTLKIQRTQQEDSAVYLCASSLITGVGSTGELFFGEGSRLTVL.

The V call is TRBV7-2, the J call TRBJ2-7; TRBD1 might be the D (6 bases). V dropped 4 bases and J dropped 9 bases, with 16 bases sitting between them. This CDR3 contains 13 residues. Germline values: CDR1 SGHTA, CDR2 FQGNSA. The CDR3 spells CASSSWTVMGQYF. As DNA, the CDR3 is TGTGCCAGCAGCTCATGGACAGTTATGGGGCAGTACTTC.

Concerning this clone itself: Germline and junction disagree at one end, which may indicate a read error. Other nucleotide sequences from this sample produce the same CDR3. The chain joins TRBV7-9 to TRBJ2-3, with 10 bases identical to TRBD2. CDR3 length: 14 residues. Germline CDR1 is SEHNR and CDR2 is FQNEAQ (reference sequence). Here the CDR3 DNA reads TGTGCCAGCAGCCTAGCGGGAGTCACAGATACGCAGTATTTT. Amino acid sequence: CASSLAGVTDTQYF.

The V gene is TRBV14, the J gene TRBJ2-2; D not certain. The CDR3 spans 15 residues. Germline lookup yields CDR1 SGHDN and CDR2 FVKESK. V shed 1 base and J shed 0 bases, with 6 bases lying between them. CDR3 amino acids: CASSQVGANTGELFF. Written as DNA, the CDR3 is TGTGCCAGCAGCCAAGTTGGAGCGAACACCGGGGAGCTGTTTTTT.